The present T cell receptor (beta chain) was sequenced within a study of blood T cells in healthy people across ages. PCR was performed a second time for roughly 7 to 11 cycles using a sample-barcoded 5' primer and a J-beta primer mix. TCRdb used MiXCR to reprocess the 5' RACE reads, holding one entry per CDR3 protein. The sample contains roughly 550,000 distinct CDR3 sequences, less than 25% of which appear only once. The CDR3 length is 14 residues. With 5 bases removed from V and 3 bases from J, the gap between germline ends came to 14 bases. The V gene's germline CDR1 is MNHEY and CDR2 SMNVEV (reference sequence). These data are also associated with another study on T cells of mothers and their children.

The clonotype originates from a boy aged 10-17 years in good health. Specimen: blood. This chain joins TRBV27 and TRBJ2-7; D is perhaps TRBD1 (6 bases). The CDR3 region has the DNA TGTGCCAGCAGTCCCCGACAGGTTCGCTACGAGCAGTACTTC. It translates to CASSPRQVRYEQYF.